These 26 T cell receptor beta chains were sequenced from one sample in a study of T cells in Graves' hyperthyroidism and ophthalmopathy. Authors of the study amplified TCR beta CDR3 regions from RNA transcripts. Initially, a first-round RT-PCR of the TCR CDR3 employed the HTBI primer set. TCRdb reprocessed the multiplex PCR reads with MiXCR, giving one entry per CDR3 protein. The sample carries approximately 400,000 distinct CDR3 sequences, less than 15% recorded once. Sequencing was performed on blood. The source of these receptors is a young man with Graves' hyperthyroidism that later progressed to Graves' ophthalmopathy.

There are many counts of this clonotype. V is TRBV24-1 and J is TRBJ1-1; D is uncertain. Looked up from germline, CDR1 is KGHDR and CDR2 is SFDVKD. V was clipped by 8 bases and J by 2 bases, with 8 bases between them. The CDR3 runs 12 residues. CDR3 sequence reads: CATMGYNTEAFF. The DNA of the CDR3 is TGTGCCACCATGGGATACAACACTGAAGCTTTCTTT.

This chain joins TRBV9 and TRBJ2-7, with 7 bases fitting TRBD1. Germline CDR1 and CDR2: SGDLS and YYNGEE. The CDR3 is made up of 15 amino acids. V trimming: 4 bases; J trimming: 0 bases; junction bases outside the gene matches: 7. Here the CDR3 reads CASSKTGPHSYEQYF. The DNA for the CDR3 is TGTGCCAGCAGCAAGACAGGGCCTCACTCCTACGAGCAGTACTTC.

A few counts support this clonotype. The chain carries TRBV4-1 and TRBJ2-3; D is possibly TRBD2 (6 bases). The CDR3 loop spans 17 amino acids. CDR1 MGHRA and CDR2 YSYEKL come from the germline V gene. V dropped 0 bases and J dropped 10 bases, with 23 bases sitting between them. The CDR3 sequence is CASSQDRGGESRQPQYF. CDR3 nucleotides: TGCGCCAGCAGCCAAGATCGCGGAGGGGAGAGTAGACAGCCGCAGTATTTT.

For this clonotype: The CDR3 ends on some other residue instead of the conserved phenylalanine or tryptophan, so this is likely a read error. This chain joins TRBV10-2 and TRBJ2-5, with D possibly being TRBD2 (7 bases). In germline, CDR1 is WSHSY, CDR2 SAAADI. CDR3 size: 21 residues. The ends were cut back, 0 bases at V and 1 base at J, with 27 bases in the middle. CDR3 in DNA: TGCGCCAGCAGTGAGTCTCATTTTTCCCCTCGCGGGGGCGGCCCCCAAGAGACCCAGTACCTC. Encoded protein: CASSESHFSPRGGGPQETQYL.

This clonotype occurred many times. The chain recombines TRBV12-3 or TRBV12-4 with TRBJ2-7; D is unresolved. This CDR3 is 13 amino acids long. The ends were cut back, 3 bases at V and 0 bases at J, with 6 bases in the middle. This chain's CDR3 is CASSLPNSYEQYF. The CDR3 coding sequence is TGTGCCAGCAGTTTGCCTAACTCCTACGAGCAGTACTTC.

The sample holds many counts of this clonotype. V and J are TRBV6-1 and TRBJ1-4, with unresolved D. From germline, CDR1 is MNHNS and CDR2 SASEGT. V lost 8 bases, J lost 3 bases, and 10 bases lay in between. The CDR3 is made up of 13 amino acids. As DNA, the CDR3 is TGTGCCAGCTCGGCGGGATCTAATGAAAAACTGTTTTTT. Translated: CASSAGSNEKLFF.

This clonotype was counted at least ten times. The chain has TRBV28 and TRBJ2-7, with a tentative D call TRBD2 (6 bases). This CDR3 spans 13 amino acids. CDR1 MDHEN and CDR2 SYDVKM come from the germline V gene. V lost 10 bases, J lost 0 bases, and 13 bases lay in between. Written as DNA, the CDR3 is TGTGCCACCCACGGGGGACTCTCCTACGAGCAGTACTTC. Amino acid sequence: CATHGGLSYEQYF.

J is TRBJ2-7 and V is TRBV12-3 or TRBV12-4; possibly TRBD1 for D (5 bases). Trimming took off 3 bases at V and 3 bases at J, with 9 bases between the two ends. This CDR3 comprises 13 residues. DNA for the CDR3: TGTGCCAGCAGTTTTGGGGCCAACTACGAGCAGTACTTC. It encodes CASSFGANYEQYF.

Many counts were recorded for this clonotype. V is TRBV6-1 and J is TRBJ1-3, with TRBD1 as a possible D gene (6 bases). Trimming stripped 3 bases from V and 1 base from J, with 10 bases between. The CDR3 has 15 amino acids. Germline V CDR1 and CDR2: MNHNS, SASEGT. CDR3 sequence: CASSEITGSGNTIYF. The CDR3 region has the DNA TGTGCCAGCAGTGAGATAACAGGGTCTGGAAACACCATATATTTT.

This clonotype was seen only a few times. The genes are TRBV3-1 and TRBJ2-2, with D possibly TRBD1 on 5 matching bases. The CDR3 length is 15 residues. Germline V lookup: CDR1 LGHDT, CDR2 YNNKEL (reference sequence). Trimming shortened V by 2 bases and J by 0 bases, and 7 bases separated the two germline ends. This CDR3 is CASSQLDTNTGELFF. The CDR3 DNA is TGTGCCAGCAGCCAATTGGACACGAACACCGGGGAGCTGTTTTTT.

At least ten counts were recorded for this clonotype. The chain joins TRBV6-1 to TRBJ1-5; D is perhaps TRBD1 (6 bases). Germline loops: CDR1 MNHNS, CDR2 SASEGT. This CDR3 comprises 16 residues. Trimming stripped 1 base from V and 4 bases from J, with 14 bases between. The CDR3 region has the DNA TGTGCCAGCAGTGAAGTGAGGGGGACACTTAATCAGCCCCAGCATTTT. As protein: CASSEVRGTLNQPQHF.

The chain combines TRBV7-6 with TRBJ2-7; no firm D call. The V and J ends lost 4 bases and 5 bases respectively, with 12 bases between them. The germline gives CDR1 SGHVS, CDR2 FNYEAQ. CDR3 size: 13 residues. The CDR3 here is CASSSYRVHEQYF. CDR3 in DNA: TGTGCCAGCAGCTCCTATAGGGTCCACGAGCAGTACTTC. The variable domain in full, with the rest retrieved from reference TRBV7-6 and TRBJ2-7, is GAGVSQSPRYKVTKRGQDVALRCDPISGHVSLYWYRQALGQGPEFLTYFNYEAQQDKSGLPNDRFSAERPEGSISTLTIQRTEQRDSAMYRCASSSYRVHEQYFGPGTRLTVT.

The chain is built from TRBV6-1 and TRBJ1-5; D remains unclear. Germline loops: CDR1 MNHNS, CDR2 SASEGT. The CDR3 covers 16 residues. V lost 6 bases and J 5 bases, leaving 20 bases between the germline ends. CDR3 sequence: CASSHTSGARDQPQHF. In DNA, the CDR3 is TGTGCCAGCAGCCACACCTCCGGAGCTAGAGATCAGCCCCAGCATTTT.

This clonotype was counted only a few times. The chain combines TRBV30 with TRBJ2-2; D is possibly TRBD2 (6 bases). The ends were cut back, 6 bases at V and 3 bases at J, with 17 bases in the middle. Per the germline V gene, CDR1 is GTSNPN and CDR2 is SVGIG (reference sequence). The CDR3 runs to 15 residues. In DNA form, the CDR3 reads TGTGCCTGTCTCGGCGGGGTTGGCGACACCGGGGAGCTGTTTTTT. This codes for CACLGGVGDTGELFF. The complete variable domain, with remaining parts taken from reference TRBV30 and TRBJ2-2, reads SQTIHQWPATLVQPVGSPLSLECTVEGTSNPNLYWYRQAAGRGLQLLFYSVGIGQISSEVPQNLSASRPQDRQFILSSKKLLLSDSGFYLCACLGGVGDTGELFFGEGSRLTVL.

The chain joins TRBV5-6 to TRBJ1-1, with D uncertain. In germline, CDR1 is SGHDT, CDR2 YYEEEE. There are 15 residues in the CDR3. V was cut by 1 base and J by 1 base, with 11 bases left in between. The CDR3 loop is CASSLRRVPNTEAFF. CDR3 in DNA: TGTGCCAGCAGCTTGCGAAGGGTTCCGAACACTGAAGCTTTCTTT. The variable domain in full, completed from reference TRBV5-6 and TRBJ1-1, reads DAGVTQSPTHLIKTRGQQVTLRCSPKSGHDTVSWYQQALGQGPQFIFQYYEEEERQRGNFPDRFSGHQFPNYSSELNVNALLLGDSALYLCASSLRRVPNTEAFFGQGTRLTVV.

This clonotype appeared many times. V and J are TRBV12-5 and TRBJ2-7, with no clear D. Germline loops: CDR1 LGHNT, CDR2 FRNRAP. V dropped 1 base and J dropped 0 bases, with 4 bases sitting between them. This CDR3 has 13 amino acids. The CDR3 DNA sequence: TGTGCTAGTGGTTTGGACATCTCCTACGAGCAGTACTTC. Translated: CASGLDISYEQYF.

J is TRBJ2-1 and V is TRBV9, with a weak D call TRBD2 (6 bases). Trimming removed 0 bases from V and 4 bases from J, with 11 bases in between. Germline assignment: CDR1 SGDLS and CDR2 YYNGEE. This CDR3 region has 15 residues. The CDR3 loop is CASSVVLGGYNEQFF. The CDR3 DNA reads as TGTGCCAGCAGCGTAGTCTTGGGGGGTTACAATGAGCAGTTCTTC.

The table lists this clonotype with many counts. V gene TRBV28 combines with J gene TRBJ2-5, with 10 bases matching TRBD2. V lost 7 bases, J lost 6 bases, and 8 bases stayed unmatched. The CDR3 runs 14 residues. The germline V gene has CDR1 MDHEN and CDR2 SYDVKM. The CDR3 region is CASTSGGAIKTQYF. CDR3 nucleotides: TGTGCCAGCACAAGCGGGGGGGCTATAAAGACCCAGTACTTC.

The sample holds a few counts of this clonotype. The V gene is TRBV19, the J gene TRBJ2-5; 10 bases are shared with TRBD1. V was pared by 9 bases and J by 3 bases, with 4 bases of the junction left unmatched. CDR1 and CDR2 (germline): LNHDA, SQIVND (reference sequence). This CDR3 is built from 13 residues. CDR3 in amino acids: CASRDRGEETQYF. CDR3 nucleotide sequence: TGTGCCAGCCGGGACAGGGGAGAAGAGACCCAGTACTTC.

The rearrangement links TRBV28 to TRBJ2-7; no definite D call. CDR1 is MDHEN, CDR2 SYDVKM, per germline. The V end lost 1 base, the J end lost 3 bases, and 13 bases lay between the germline ends. The CDR3 consists of 15 residues. CDR3 in DNA: TGTGCCAGCAGTTTATTTTCGGCAGGCAACTACGAGCAGTACTTC. Its translation: CASSLFSAGNYEQYF.

This clonotype turned up a few times. The rearrangement uses TRBV29-1 and TRBJ1-4; 7 bases match TRBD1. The V gene's germline CDR1 is SQVTM and CDR2 ANQGSEA. J lost 5 bases, V lost 3 bases, and 3 bases had no gene match. This CDR3 has 13 amino acids. The CDR3 DNA is TGCAGCGTTGATGACAGGGCAAATGAAAAACTGTTTTTT. This gives the protein CSVDDRANEKLFF.

The genes are TRBV10-3 and TRBJ1-6; D is ambiguous. V shed 0 bases and J shed 6 bases, with 15 bases lying between them. This CDR3 is 17 amino acids long. CDR1 ENHRY and CDR2 SYGVKD come from the germline V gene. The CDR3, as DNA: TGTGCCATCAGTGAGTCGAAGTTCGGGTTAGGTAATTCACCCCTCCACTTT. This codes for CAISESKFGLGNSPLHF.

This clonotype has at least ten counts. V and J are TRBV20-1 and TRBJ2-1; 11 bases match TRBD2. CDR3 length: 14 amino acids. Germline CDR1 reads DFQATT; CDR2 reads SNEGSKA (reference sequence). After removal of 2 bases from V and 9 bases from J, the junction contained 6 bases not matched to a gene. The CDR3 DNA sequence: TGCAGTGCTAGACGACTAGCGGGACCGCCTGAGCAGTTCTTC. Translating it yields CSARRLAGPPEQFF.

This clonotype was detected many times. The rearrangement links TRBV20-1 to TRBJ2-7; TRBD1 matches at 8 bases. There are 13 residues in the CDR3. With 6 bases clipped from V and 0 bases from J, the junction kept 4 bases outside the gene matches. Germline CDR1 DFQATT, CDR2 SNEGSKA (reference sequence). CDR3 in DNA: TGCAGTGCCCGGGACAGGAACTCCTACGAGCAGTACTTC. Its translation is CSARDRNSYEQYF.

This clonotype has at least ten counts. The chain has TRBV2 and TRBJ1-4, with D unclear. Germline loops: CDR1 SNHLY, CDR2 FYNNEI. The CDR3 runs 14 residues. Trimming stripped 6 bases from V and 0 bases from J, with 8 bases between. For the CDR3, the DNA is TGTGCCAGCAGGCTAGACCCAACTAATGAAAAACTGTTTTTT. It translates to CASRLDPTNEKLFF.

The J gene is TRBJ2-5, the V gene TRBV6-1; D possibly uses TRBD1 or TRBD2 (5 bases each). CDR1 is MNHNS and CDR2 is SASEGT in the germline V gene. The length of the CDR3 is 16 residues. V lost 3 bases to trimming and J lost 0 bases, with 14 bases between them. The CDR3 region is CASSDEGPGYQETQYF. The CDR3 nucleotides read TGTGCCAGCAGTGACGAGGGACCCGGGTACCAAGAGACCCAGTACTTC.